This T cell receptor beta chain was sequenced during a study of shared clonotypes between healthy human individuals. The protocol was immunoSEQ multiplex PCR, while the TCRdb copy is restricted to in-frame clones and leaves out a portion. This table holds 2 million to 2.5 million clones, about 92% found once. As to this clone: What it binds is unknown.

Findings of the study overall: Incomplete sequencing of sorted subsets was indicated by rarefaction despite large depth.

V lost 7 bases, J lost 5 bases, and 5 bases stayed unmatched. The CDR3 contains 15 residues. Germline CDR1 reads SGHTA; CDR2 reads FQGNSA. The chain couples TRBV7-2 to TRBJ2-1, with 13 bases matching TRBD2. This receptor was obtained from a man younger than 35 in good health. Some clones in this sample may be carry-over from other donors' samples. The sample comprised naive CD4+ T cells from PBMCs. Subset noted: CD45RA+ positively selected. The CDR3 loop reads CASTAGTSGNNEQFF. The DNA of the CDR3 is TGTGCCAGCACCGCCGGGACTAGCGGGAACAATGAGCAGTTCTTC.